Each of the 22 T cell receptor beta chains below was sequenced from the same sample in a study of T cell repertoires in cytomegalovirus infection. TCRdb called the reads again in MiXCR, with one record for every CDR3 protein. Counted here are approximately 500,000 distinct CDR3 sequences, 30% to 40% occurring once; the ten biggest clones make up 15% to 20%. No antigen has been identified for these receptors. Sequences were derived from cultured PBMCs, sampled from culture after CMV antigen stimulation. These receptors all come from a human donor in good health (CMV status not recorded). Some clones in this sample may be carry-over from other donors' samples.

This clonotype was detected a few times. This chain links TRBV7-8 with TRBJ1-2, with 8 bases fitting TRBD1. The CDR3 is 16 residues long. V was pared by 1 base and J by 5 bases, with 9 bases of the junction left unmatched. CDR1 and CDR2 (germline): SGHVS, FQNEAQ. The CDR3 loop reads CASSLDWTGRSYGYTF. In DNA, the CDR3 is TGTGCCAGCAGCTTAGACTGGACAGGGAGGAGTTATGGCTACACCTTC.

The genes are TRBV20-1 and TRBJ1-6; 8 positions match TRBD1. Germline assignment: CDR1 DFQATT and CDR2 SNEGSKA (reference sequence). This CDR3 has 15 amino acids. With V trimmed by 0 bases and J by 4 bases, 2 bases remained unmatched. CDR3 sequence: CSARDGTGYNSPLHF. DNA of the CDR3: TGCAGTGCTAGAGATGGGACAGGATATAATTCACCCCTCCACTTT.

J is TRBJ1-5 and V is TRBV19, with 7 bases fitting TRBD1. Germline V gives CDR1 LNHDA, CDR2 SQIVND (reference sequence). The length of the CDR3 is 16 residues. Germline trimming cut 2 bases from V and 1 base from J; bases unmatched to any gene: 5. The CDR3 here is CASSIYPGGSNQPQHF. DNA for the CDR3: TGTGCCAGTAGTATATATCCAGGGGGAAGCAATCAGCCCCAGCATTTT.

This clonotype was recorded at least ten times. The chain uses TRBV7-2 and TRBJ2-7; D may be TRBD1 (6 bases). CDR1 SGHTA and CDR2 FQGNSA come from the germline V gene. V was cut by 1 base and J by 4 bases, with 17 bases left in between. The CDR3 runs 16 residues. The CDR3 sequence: CASSLGWLGQKYEQYF. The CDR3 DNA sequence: TGTGCCAGCAGCTTAGGTTGGTTGGGACAAAAGTACGAGCAGTACTTC.

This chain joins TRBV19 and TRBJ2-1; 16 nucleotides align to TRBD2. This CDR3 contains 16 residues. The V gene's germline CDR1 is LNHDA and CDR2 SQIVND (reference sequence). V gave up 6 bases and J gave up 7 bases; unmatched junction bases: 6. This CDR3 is CASRGTSGRAGNEQFF. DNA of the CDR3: TGTGCCAGTAGAGGGACTAGCGGGAGGGCAGGGAATGAGCAGTTCTTC.

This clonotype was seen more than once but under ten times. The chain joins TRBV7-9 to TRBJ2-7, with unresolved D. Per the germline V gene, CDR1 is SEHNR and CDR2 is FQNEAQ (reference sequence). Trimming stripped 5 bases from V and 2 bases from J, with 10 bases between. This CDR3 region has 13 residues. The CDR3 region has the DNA TGTGCCAGCAGCCCTCCCGTAACCTACGAGCAGTACTTC. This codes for CASSPPVTYEQYF. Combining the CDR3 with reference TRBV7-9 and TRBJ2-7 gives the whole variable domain DTGVSQNPRHKITKRGQNVTFRCDPISEHNRLYWYRQTLGQGPEFLTYFQNEAQLEKSRLLSDRFSAERPKGSFSTLEIQRTEQGDSAMYLCASSPPVTYEQYFGPGTRLTVT.

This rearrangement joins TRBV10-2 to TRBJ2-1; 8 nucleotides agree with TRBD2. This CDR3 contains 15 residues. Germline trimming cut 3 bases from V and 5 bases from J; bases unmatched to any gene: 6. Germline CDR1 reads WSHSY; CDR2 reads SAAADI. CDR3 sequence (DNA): TGCGCCAGCAGTGACACTAGCGGAGGAGACAATGAGCAGTTCTTC. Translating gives CASSDTSGGDNEQFF.

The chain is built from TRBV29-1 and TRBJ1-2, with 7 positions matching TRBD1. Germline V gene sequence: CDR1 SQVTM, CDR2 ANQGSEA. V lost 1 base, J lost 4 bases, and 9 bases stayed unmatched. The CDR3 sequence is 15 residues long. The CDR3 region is CSVEGTGVISYGYTF. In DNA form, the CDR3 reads TGCAGCGTTGAAGGGACAGGAGTCATCAGCTATGGCTACACCTTC.

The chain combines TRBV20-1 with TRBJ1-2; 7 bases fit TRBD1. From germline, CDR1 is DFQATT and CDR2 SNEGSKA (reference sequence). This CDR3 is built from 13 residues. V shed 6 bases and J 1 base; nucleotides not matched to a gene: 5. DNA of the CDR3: TGCAGTGCCAAGACAGGGAATAACTATGGCTACACCTTC. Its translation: CSAKTGNNYGYTF.

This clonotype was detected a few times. The CDR3 bases are TGTGCCAGCAGCCCCGGGACTAGCGGGAGAACCAATGAGCAGTTCTTC. Translated: CASSPGTSGRTNEQFF. V and J are TRBV5-5 and TRBJ2-1; 14 bases line up with TRBD2. V trimming: 4 bases; J trimming: 6 bases; junction bases outside the gene matches: 6. CDR3 length equals 16 residues. CDR1 is SGHKS and CDR2 is YYEKEE in the germline V gene (reference sequence).

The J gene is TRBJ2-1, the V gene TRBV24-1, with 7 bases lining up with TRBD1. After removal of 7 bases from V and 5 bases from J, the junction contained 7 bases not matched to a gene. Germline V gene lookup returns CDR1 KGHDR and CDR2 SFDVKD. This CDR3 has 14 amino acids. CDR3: CATRKQGRDNEQFF. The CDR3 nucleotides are TGTGCCACCAGAAAACAGGGGAGAGACAATGAGCAGTTCTTC.

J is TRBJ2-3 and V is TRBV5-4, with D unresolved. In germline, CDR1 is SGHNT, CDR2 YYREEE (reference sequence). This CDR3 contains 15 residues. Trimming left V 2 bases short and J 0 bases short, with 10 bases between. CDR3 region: CASSFGGSSTDTQYF. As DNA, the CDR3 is TGTGCCAGCAGCTTTGGCGGAAGTAGCACAGATACGCAGTATTTT.

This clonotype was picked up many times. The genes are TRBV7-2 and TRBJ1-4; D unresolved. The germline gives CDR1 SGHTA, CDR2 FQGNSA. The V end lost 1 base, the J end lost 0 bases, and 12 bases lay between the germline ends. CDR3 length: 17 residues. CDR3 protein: CASSLEGGAATNEKLFF. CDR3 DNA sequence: TGTGCCAGCAGCTTAGAGGGCGGAGCTGCAACTAATGAAAAACTGTTTTTT.

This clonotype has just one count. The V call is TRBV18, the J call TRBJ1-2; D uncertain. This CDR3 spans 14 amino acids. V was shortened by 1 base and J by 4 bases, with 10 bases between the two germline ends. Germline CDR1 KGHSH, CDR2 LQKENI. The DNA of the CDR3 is TGTGCCAGCTCACCACAGGAAAGCCCCTATGGCTACACCTTC. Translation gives CASSPQESPYGYTF.

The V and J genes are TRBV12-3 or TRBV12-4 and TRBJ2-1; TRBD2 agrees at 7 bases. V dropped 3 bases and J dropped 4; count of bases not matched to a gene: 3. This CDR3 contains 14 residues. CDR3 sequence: CASSFGRRYNEQFF. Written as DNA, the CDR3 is TGTGCCAGCAGTTTCGGGAGGCGTTACAATGAGCAGTTCTTC.

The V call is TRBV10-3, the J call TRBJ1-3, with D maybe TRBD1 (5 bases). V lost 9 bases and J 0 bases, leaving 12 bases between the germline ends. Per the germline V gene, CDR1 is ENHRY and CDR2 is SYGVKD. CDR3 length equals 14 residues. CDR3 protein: CAIRGVSSGNTIYF. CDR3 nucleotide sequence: TGTGCCATTAGGGGCGTCAGCTCTGGAAACACCATATATTTT.

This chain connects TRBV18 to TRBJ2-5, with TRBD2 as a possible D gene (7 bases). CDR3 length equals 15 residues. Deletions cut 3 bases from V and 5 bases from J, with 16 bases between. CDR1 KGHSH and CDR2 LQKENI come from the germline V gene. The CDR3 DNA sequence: TGTGCCAGCTCACCGCGCCCGGGGGGCTTGGAGACCCAGTACTTC. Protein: CASSPRPGGLETQYF.

The CDR3 spells CASSTAVEWTPNTDTQYF. The CDR3 nucleotides read TGTGCCAGCAGTACCGCCGTCGAGTGGACGCCTAACACAGATACGCAGTATTTT. This chain uses TRBV6-1 with TRBJ2-3, with unresolved D. V was cut by 5 bases and J by 2 bases, with 23 bases left in between. The CDR3 consists of 18 residues. Germline V gene lookup returns CDR1 MNHNS and CDR2 SASEGT.

CDR3 sequence: CASSPGQGKGTDTQYF. In DNA, the CDR3 is TGTGCCAGCAGCCCCGGACAGGGGAAGGGCACAGATACGCAGTATTTT. The chain employs TRBV28 and TRBJ2-3; 9 positions match TRBD1. V shed 6 bases, J shed 1 base, and the junction held 8 bases outside the gene matches. In germline, CDR1 is MDHEN, CDR2 SYDVKM. The CDR3 contains 16 residues.

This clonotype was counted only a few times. The CDR3 bases are TGCAGTGCCAAACTAGCGGGAGGGGCAGATACGCAGTATTTT. Translated, it gives CSAKLAGGADTQYF. This chain uses TRBV20-1 with TRBJ2-3; 13 bases match TRBD2. This CDR3 has 14 residues. V trimming: 6 bases; J trimming: 4 bases; junction bases outside the gene matches: 4. Germline V gene lookup returns CDR1 DFQATT and CDR2 SNEGSKA (reference sequence).

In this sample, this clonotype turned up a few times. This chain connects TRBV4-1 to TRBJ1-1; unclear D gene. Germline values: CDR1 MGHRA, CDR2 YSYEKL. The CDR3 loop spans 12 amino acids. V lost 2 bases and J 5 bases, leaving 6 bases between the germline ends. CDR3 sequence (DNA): TGCGCCAGCAGCCAAATGGGAACTGAAGCTTTCTTT. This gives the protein CASSQMGTEAFF.

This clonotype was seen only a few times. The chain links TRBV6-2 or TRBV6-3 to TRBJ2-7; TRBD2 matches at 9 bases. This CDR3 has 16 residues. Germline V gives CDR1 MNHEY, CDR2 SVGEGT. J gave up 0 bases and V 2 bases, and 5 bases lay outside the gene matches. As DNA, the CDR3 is TGTGCCAGCAGTTACCGGACTAGCGCGAGCTCCTACGAGCAGTACGTC. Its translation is CASSYRTSASSYEQYV.